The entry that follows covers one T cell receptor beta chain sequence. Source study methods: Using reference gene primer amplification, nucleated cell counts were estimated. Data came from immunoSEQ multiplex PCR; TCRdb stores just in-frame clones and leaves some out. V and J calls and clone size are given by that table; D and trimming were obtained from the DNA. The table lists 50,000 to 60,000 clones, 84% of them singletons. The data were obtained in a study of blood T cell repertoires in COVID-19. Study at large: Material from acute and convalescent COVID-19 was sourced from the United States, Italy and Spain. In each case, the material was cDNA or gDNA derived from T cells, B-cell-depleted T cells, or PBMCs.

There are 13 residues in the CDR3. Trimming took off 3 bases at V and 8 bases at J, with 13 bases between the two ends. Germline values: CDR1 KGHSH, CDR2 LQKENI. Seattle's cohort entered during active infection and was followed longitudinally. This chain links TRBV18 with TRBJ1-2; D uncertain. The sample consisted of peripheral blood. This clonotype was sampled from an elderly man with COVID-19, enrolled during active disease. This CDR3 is CASSPKEEVGYTF. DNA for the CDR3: TGTGCCAGCTCACCGAAGGAGGAGGTCGGCTACACCTTC.